Given below is one TCR beta chain in context. TCRdb reprocessed the 5' RACE reads and reports one entry per CDR3 protein, with no DNA. The table lists 150,000 to 200,000 distinct CDR3 sequences. This CDR3 is built from 14 residues. Germline CDR1 is MDHEN and CDR2 is SYDVKM. This sample is drawn from a study of monozygotic twins with inflammatory bowel disease. The TCR originated in a human donor with ulcerative colitis or Crohn's disease, or a healthy co-twin of an affected twin (not recorded which). J is TRBJ2-5 and V is TRBV28; TCRdb gives TRBD1 as the D gene, but with no DNA this cannot be confirmed. Sequenced input: blood. The CDR3 is CASSGEGRQETQYF.